Sequencing of this TCR beta chain was carried out in a study of T-cell reconstitution after alpha-beta-depleted transplantation in children. Study-level findings and limits: Reported findings indicate that, about two months after transplant, alpha-beta T cells came from several hundred expanded clones, which were derived from non-depleted graft cells. The authors attributed T-cell counts and diversity one year after transplant mostly to newly produced T cells.

There are 15 residues in the CDR3. The ends lost 5 bases at V and 6 bases at J; junction bases unmatched: 13. CDR1 and CDR2 from the germline V gene are SEHNR and FQNEAQ (reference sequence). Many counts were recorded for this clonotype. Its antigen remains unknown. Preparing the TCRbeta library involved the use of unique molecular identifiers. TCRdb analysed the PCR reads with MiXCR anew, one entry per CDR3 protein. The sample carries 45,000 to 50,000 distinct CDR3 sequences, around 50% recorded once. The input for sequencing was peripheral blood, taken before TCRalphabeta/CD19-depleted stem cell transplant. This receptor was identified in a boy under three years old with SCID, due to receive a stem cell transplant. This rearrangement joins TRBV7-9 to TRBJ2-7; 7 bases agree with TRBD1. The CDR3 region has the DNA TGTGCCAGCAGCCCGCCCGGGACAGTAGGTCTCGAGCAGTACTTC. Protein sequence: CASSPPGTVGLEQYF.